This T cell receptor beta chain was recovered during a study of CD8 T cells in ankylosing spondylitis. Study-wide results and caveats: Peripheral blood held disease-linked clones only at relatively low frequency, and these were CD8+. Certain motif variants had earlier appeared in reactive arthritis synovial fluid and blood. What seemed typical of ankylosing spondylitis blood was a TCR beta motif built from several highly homologous variants. From matched ankylosing spondylitis synovial fluid, disease-linked clones were reportedly recovered at significantly enriched levels.

Unmatched junction bases numbered 3, after V lost 2 bases and J lost 7 bases. This CDR3 spans 13 amino acids. CDR1 and CDR2 (germline): SGDLS, YYNGEE. Comment on this clonotype: Its specificity is not known.

Researchers built TCR beta libraries using quantitative 5'-RACE with molecular barcodes. Using its own MiXCR run on the 5' RACE reads, TCRdb lists one record per CDR3 protein. The repertoire has roughly 470,000 distinct CDR3 sequences, more than 25% of them found once; the top ten carry 0.89%. The TCR comes from a male donor with ankylosing spondylitis. The sequenced sample consisted of blood, either unsorted or a sorted T cell fraction (not recorded which). V is TRBV9 and J is TRBJ2-7; TRBD2 agrees at 10 bases. The CDR3 nucleotides read TGTGCCAGCAGCGTTTCTAGCGGGAGAGAGCAGTACTTC. Amino acids: CASSVSSGREQYF. The full variable domain, completed using reference TRBV9 and TRBJ2-7, is DSGVTQTPKHLITATGQRVTLRCSPRSGDLSVYWYQQSLDQGLQFLIQYYNGEERAKGNILERFSAQQFPDLHSELNLSSLELGDSALYFCASSVSSGREQYFGPGTRLTVT.